This T cell receptor beta chain was recovered during a study of CD8+ T cells in alopecia areata. Treatment here: oral pan-JAK inhibitor, 5-10 mg twice daily. After isolation, RNA underwent reverse transcription to generate cDNA as the sequencing template. The data were produced by immunoSEQ multiplex PCR, yet TCRdb's version contains in-frame clones alone and is incomplete. Of 120,000 to 150,000 clones listed, approximately 85% were seen once; the top ten hold more than 20%. This clone was counted once. This clonotype originated in a human donor with alopecia areata. The source material was CD8+ T cells sorted from blood, sampled at week 4, from a patient treated with tofacitinib.

CDR3 protein: CASSQDGGLAGTDTQYF. The CDR3, as DNA: TGCGCCAGCAGCCAAGATGGAGGACTAGCGGGCACAGATACGCAGTATTTT. The chain links TRBV4-1 to TRBJ2-3; the match to TRBD2 covers 10 bases. CDR1 MGHRA and CDR2 YSYEKL come from the germline V gene. This CDR3 is 17 amino acids long. The V segment lost 0 bases and the J segment 1 base; nucleotides outside the gene matches: 4.